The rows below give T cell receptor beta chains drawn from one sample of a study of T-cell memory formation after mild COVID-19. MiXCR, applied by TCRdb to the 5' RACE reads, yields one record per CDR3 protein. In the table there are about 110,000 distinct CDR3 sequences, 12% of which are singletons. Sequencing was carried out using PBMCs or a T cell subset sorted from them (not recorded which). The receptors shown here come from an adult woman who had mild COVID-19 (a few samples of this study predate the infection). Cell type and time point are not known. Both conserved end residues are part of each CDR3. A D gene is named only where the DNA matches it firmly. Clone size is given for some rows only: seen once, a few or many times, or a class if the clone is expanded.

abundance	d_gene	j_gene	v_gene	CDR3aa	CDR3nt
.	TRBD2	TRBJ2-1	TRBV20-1	CSAASGRTNEQFF	TGCAGTGCGGCTAGCGGGAGGACAAATGAGCAGTTCTTC
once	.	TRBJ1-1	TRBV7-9	CASSLVGQHTEAFF	TGTGCCAGCAGCTTAGTGGGGCAGCACACTGAAGCTTTCTTT
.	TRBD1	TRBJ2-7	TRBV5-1	CASSLVQGEIYEQYF	TGCGCCAGCAGCTTGGTGCAGGGGGAAATCTACGAGCAGTACTTC
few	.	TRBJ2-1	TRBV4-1	CASSQVGEDEQFF	TGCGCCAGCAGCCAAGTCGGAGAAGATGAGCAGTTCTTC
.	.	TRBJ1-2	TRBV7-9	CASSLVFRGYTF	TGTGCCAGCAGCTTAGTATTTCGTGGCTACACCTTC
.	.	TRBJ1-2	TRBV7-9	CASSLGFRGANYGYTF	TGTGCCAGCAGCTTAGGGTTCCGCGGAGCTAACTATGGCTACACCTTC
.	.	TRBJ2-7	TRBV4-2	CASSQEPSGPGTSYEQYF	TGTGCCAGCAGCCAAGAGCCCTCAGGGCCCGGGACCTCCTACGAGCAGTACTTC
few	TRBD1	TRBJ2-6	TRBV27	CASSFRAGGAGANVLTF	TGTGCCAGCAGTTTTCGAGCAGGGGGCGCTGGGGCCAACGTCCTGACTTTC
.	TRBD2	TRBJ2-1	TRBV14	CASTQSGEVISYNEQFF	TGTGCCAGCACCCAAAGCGGGGAAGTTATCTCCTACAATGAGCAGTTCTTC
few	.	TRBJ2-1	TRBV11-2	CASSLTWSSYNEQFF	TGTGCCAGCTCCCTGACTTGGAGCTCCTACAATGAGCAGTTCTTC
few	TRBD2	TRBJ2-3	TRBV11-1	CASSGTSGRTRDTQYF	TGTGCCAGCAGCGGGACTAGCGGGAGGACCAGAGATACGCAGTATTTT
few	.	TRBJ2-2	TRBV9	CASSLGRDTGELFF	TGTGCCAGCAGCTTGGGACGGGACACCGGGGAGCTGTTTTTT
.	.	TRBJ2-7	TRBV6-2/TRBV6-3	CASSLIPRSEQYF	TGTGCCAGCAGTCTTATACCTCGGTCCGAGCAGTACTTC
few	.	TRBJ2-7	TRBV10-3	CAISESPQTYGQYF	TGTGCCATCAGTGAGTCCCCACAGACCTACGGGCAGTACTTC
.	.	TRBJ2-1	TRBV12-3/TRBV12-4	CASRLTTPLYNEQFF	TGTGCCAGCAGGTTGACTACGCCACTCTACAATGAGCAGTTCTTC
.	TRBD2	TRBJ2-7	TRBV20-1	CSAKELAGPSYEQYF	TGCAGTGCTAAGGAACTAGCGGGGCCCTCCTACGAGCAGTACTTC
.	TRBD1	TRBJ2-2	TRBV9	CASSKDGRGPYTGELFF	TGTGCCAGCAGCAAAGACGGCAGGGGGCCTTACACCGGGGAGCTGTTTTTT
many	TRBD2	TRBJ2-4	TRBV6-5	CASSSQRLAGGYKNIQYF	TGTGCCAGCAGTTCCCAACGACTAGCGGGGGGCTACAAAAACATTCAGTACTTC
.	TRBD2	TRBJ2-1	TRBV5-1	CASSLAGGPHNEQFF	TGCGCCAGCAGCTTGGCGGGGGGGCCCCACAATGAGCAGTTCTTC
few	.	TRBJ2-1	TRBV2	CASSVVLSGGEQFF	TGTGCCAGCAGTGTAGTCCTATCCGGGGGTGAGCAGTTCTTC
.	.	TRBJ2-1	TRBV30	CAWGNNEQFF	TGTGCCTGGGGAAACAATGAGCAGTTCTTC
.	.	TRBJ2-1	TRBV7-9	CASSLGATLRGAAKNEQFF	TGTGCCAGCAGCTTAGGAGCAACCTTACGGGGGGCTGCCAAGAATGAGCAGTTCTTC
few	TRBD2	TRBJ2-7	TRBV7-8	CASSARLAGGPFGSPEQYF	TGTGCCAGCAGCGCCCGACTAGCGGGAGGTCCCTTTGGTTCTCCCGAGCAGTACTTC
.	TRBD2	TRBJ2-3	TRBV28	CASTESGSRTDTQYF	TGTGCCAGCACTGAGAGCGGGAGTCGCACAGATACGCAGTATTTT
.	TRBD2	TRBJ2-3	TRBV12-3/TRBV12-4	CASTLRLAGSTDTQYF	TGTGCCAGCACCCTTCGACTAGCGGGTAGCACAGATACGCAGTATTTT
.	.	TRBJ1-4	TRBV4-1	CASSRRQRELNEKLFF	TGCGCCAGCAGCCGCCGACAGCGCGAGCTTAATGAAAAACTGTTTTTT
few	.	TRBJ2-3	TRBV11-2	CASSLGMGLYTDTQYF	TGTGCCAGCAGCTTAGGAATGGGCCTATACACAGATACGCAGTATTTT
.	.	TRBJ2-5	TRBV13	CASSLAVHQETQYF	TGTGCCAGCAGCTTAGCGGTCCATCAAGAGACCCAGTACTTC
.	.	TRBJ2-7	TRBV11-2	CASSLKDPYEQYF	TGTGCCAGCAGCTTAAAAGACCCCTACGAGCAGTACTTC
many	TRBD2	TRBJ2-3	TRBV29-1	CSVLAGGSADTQYF	TGCAGCGTCCTAGCGGGAGGCTCCGCAGATACGCAGTATTTT
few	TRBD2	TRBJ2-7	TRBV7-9	CASSLVGGPWQQYF	TGTGCCAGCAGCTTAGTGGGAGGGCCGTGGCAGCAGTACTTC
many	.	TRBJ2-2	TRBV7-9	CASIPTGELFF	TGTGCCAGCATTCCCACCGGGGAGCTGTTTTTT
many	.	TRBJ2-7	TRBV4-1	CASSQAGKQYF	TGCGCCAGCAGCCAAGCTGGTAAGCAGTACTTC
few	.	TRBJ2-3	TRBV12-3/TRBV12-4	CASRWGRVTDTQYF	TGTGCCAGCAGATGGGGGCGGGTGACAGATACGCAGTATTTT
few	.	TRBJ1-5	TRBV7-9	CASSLWGQPQHF	TGTGCCAGCAGCTTGTGGGGTCAGCCCCAGCATTTT
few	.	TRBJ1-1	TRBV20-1	CSARELGGREAFF	TGCAGTGCTAGAGAGTTGGGCGGCAGGGAAGCTTTCTTT
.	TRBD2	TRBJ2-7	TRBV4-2	CASSQETSTVYEQYF	TGTGCCAGCAGCCAAGAGACTAGCACGGTTTACGAGCAGTACTTC
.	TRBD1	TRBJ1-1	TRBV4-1	CASSQGSGTAPKNTEAFF	TGCGCCAGCAGCCAAGGATCGGGGACAGCTCCCAAGAACACTGAAGCTTTCTTT
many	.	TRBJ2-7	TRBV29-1	CSVEVPGHNYEQYF	TGCAGCGTTGAGGTACCGGGACACAACTACGAGCAGTACTTC
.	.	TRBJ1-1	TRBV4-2	CASSQEKGLNTEAFF	TGTGCCAGCAGCCAAGAAAAGGGGCTGAACACTGAAGCTTTCTTT
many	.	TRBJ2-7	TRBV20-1	CSARRGTRRRDEQYF	TGCAGTGCTAGGAGAGGGACACGGAGAAGGGACGAGCAGTACTTC
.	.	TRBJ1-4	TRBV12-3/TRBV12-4	CASSPPRGSRRTNEKLFF	TGTGCCAGCAGTCCCCCCAGGGGTTCACGTAGAACTAATGAAAAACTGTTTTTT